This entry is about one T cell receptor beta chain. Its antigen remains unknown. The data were taken from a study of beta chain features in type 1 diabetes. Sequencing targeted expressed TCRB transcripts, as all isolated RNA had been reverse transcribed. There were 3.4 million or so reads on average in the naive, central memory and regulatory T cell samples. Repertoires were generated with immunoSEQ multiplex PCR, while TCRdb's copy carries only in-frame clones and drops some. The table records some 660,000 clones, over 12% of them present only once. General observations from the study: cDNA-based reads could over-represent cells with high TCR expression. The study left unresolved whether HLA type influences TCRB rearrangement. Type 1 diabetes patients showed a moderate but significant shortening of TCRB CDR3s in all four CD4+ subsets.

CDR1 and CDR2 (germline): GTSNPN, SVGIG (reference sequence). The CDR3 consists of 16 residues. V lost 0 bases to trimming and J lost 0 bases, with 9 bases between them. This receptor was identified in a young man with type 1 diabetes. What was sequenced was naive CD4+ T cells from blood. V is TRBV30 and J is TRBJ1-6; D not resolved. The DNA for the CDR3 is TGTGCCTGGAGTGTAGGGCGTAGCTCCTATAATTCACCCCTCCACTTT. Translating it yields CAWSVGRSSYNSPLHF.